This T cell receptor beta chain comes out of a study of blood T cells in healthy people across ages. Study-wide context: Template switching caught about one barcoded beta molecule for each two T cells.

A single count supports this clonotype. The antigen remains undetermined. The junction does not match germline at one end; this may be a read error. Study results and limitations: Diversity of TCR beta per million T cells declined in a roughly linear way with age. Unsorted PBMC input precluded a conclusive naive versus antigen-experienced comparison.

A second PCR of about 6 to 12 cycles used a sample-barcoded 5' primer and a J-beta primer mix. A tag from a template-switch adaptor with 12 random nucleotides marked each cDNA molecule. One entry per CDR3 protein, called by TCRdb with MiXCR from the 5' RACE reads. The sample lists approximately 1.5 million distinct CDR3 sequences; roughly a third were seen once. This CDR3 comprises 12 residues. The germline V gene encodes CDR1 MNHNS and CDR2 SASEGT. The chain couples TRBV6-1 to TRBJ2-7; D not resolved. The sequencing input was blood. The sequence derives from a woman aged 25 to 39 in good health. The CDR3 DNA is TGTGCCGGCAGTGTTAGCTCCTACGAGCAGTACTTC. Protein sequence: CAGSVSSYEQYF.